These 17 T cell receptor beta chains were all obtained from the same sample, sequenced in a study of blood T cell repertoires in COVID-19. Some clones are missing from TCRdb's copy, which holds only in-frame ones; the method was immunoSEQ multiplex PCR. This sample has roughly 230,000 clones, with approximately 82% found just once. The sample comprised peripheral blood. The receptors originated from an elderly woman with acute or convalescent COVID-19.

The CDR3 reads CASLTLGSNTEAFF. For the CDR3, the DNA is TGTGCCAGCCTCACTCTGGGGAGTAACACTGAAGCTTTCTTT. The V call is TRBV28, the J call TRBJ1-1; D is uncertain. Trimming took 8 bases from V and 2 from J, leaving 15 bases between them. From germline, CDR1 is MDHEN and CDR2 SYDVKM. The CDR3 extends over 14 amino acids.

The CDR3 here is CASSQDGGLGIEQFF. DNA of the CDR3: TGCGCCAGCAGCCAAGATGGGGGACTCGGTATCGAGCAGTTCTTC. The chain combines TRBV4-3 with TRBJ2-1; tentatively, D is TRBD2 (6 bases). This CDR3 is built from 15 residues. Trimming removed 0 bases at V and 10 bases at J, with 16 bases between. Per the germline V gene, CDR1 is LGHNA and CDR2 is YSLEER.

The chain joins TRBV5-6 to TRBJ2-5, with D perhaps matching TRBD2 (5 bases). The CDR3 totals 15 residues. Looked up from germline, CDR1 is SGHDT and CDR2 is YYEEEE. Between the trimmed V and J ends, which lost 0 bases and 4 bases, there was a span of 13 bases. Here the CDR3 reads CASSLVQRKAETQYF. DNA of the CDR3: TGTGCCAGCAGCTTGGTCCAGCGGAAAGCAGAGACCCAGTACTTC.

V usage is TRBV28 and J usage is TRBJ1-2; 7 bases match TRBD1. CDR1 MDHEN and CDR2 SYDVKM come from the germline V gene. CDR3 size: 13 residues. V lost 7 bases and J lost 4; bases outside the gene matches: 6. The CDR3 DNA follows: TGTGCCAGCACCCCGACAGGGTTCTATGGCTACACCTTC. It is translated as CASTPTGFYGYTF.

The CDR3 DNA reads TGTGCCAGCAGCGAAACCGGGTTAATCTACGAGCAGTACTTC. This translates into CASSETGLIYEQYF. The gene calls are TRBV11-3 and TRBJ2-7; no firm D call. Trimming left V 5 bases short and J 3 bases short, with 14 bases between. Germline CDR1 is SGHNT and CDR2 is YENEEA. There are 14 residues in the CDR3.

This clone appeared a few times. The chain uses TRBV7-9 and TRBJ2-2, with D maybe TRBD2 (5 bases). Germline V lookup: CDR1 SEHNR, CDR2 FQNEAQ (reference sequence). This CDR3 contains 14 residues. V lost 2 bases and J lost 6, with 10 bases in between. CDR3 residues: CASSLRSGAGELFF. CDR3 DNA: TGTGCCAGCAGCTTACGATCCGGGGCCGGGGAGCTGTTTTTT.

J is TRBJ1-5 and V is TRBV19; D remains ambiguous. The CDR3 consists of 15 residues. CDR1 LNHDA and CDR2 SQIVND come from the germline V gene (reference sequence). Deletions cut 6 bases from V and 2 bases from J, with 14 bases between. DNA for the CDR3: TGTGCCAGTAGGTCGCGGGGTTGGGGCAATCAGCCCCAGCATTTT. Translating gives CASRSRGWGNQPQHF. Variable domain in full (rest from reference TRBV19 and TRBJ1-5): DGGITQSPKYLFRKEGQNVTLSCEQNLNHDAMYWYRQDPGQGLRLIYYSQIVNDFQKGDIAEGYSVSREKKESFPLTVTSAQKNPTAFYLCASRSRGWGNQPQHFGDGTRLSIL.

This rearrangement joins TRBV30 to TRBJ1-1; 8 bases fit TRBD1. The V segment lost 5 bases and the J segment 2 bases; nucleotides outside the gene matches: 4. Germline CDR1 reads GTSNPN; CDR2 reads SVGIG (reference sequence). The CDR3 sequence is 13 residues long. The CDR3 DNA reads TGTGCCTGGGCCAGGGGGCTCAACACTGAAGCTTTCTTT. Its translation is CAWARGLNTEAFF.

The V gene is TRBV11-2, the J gene TRBJ2-5, with D possibly being TRBD2 (6 bases). Trimming took off 5 bases at V and 3 bases at J, with 10 bases between the two ends. Germline-derived CDR1 and CDR2 are SGHAT and FQNNGV. The CDR3 extends over 13 amino acids. CDR3 loop: CASSRGGEETQYF. The CDR3 DNA reads as TGTGCCAGCAGCAGGGGCGGGGAAGAGACCCAGTACTTC.

The chain recombines TRBV9 with TRBJ2-7; D not resolved. Trimming removed 2 bases at V and 0 bases at J, with 9 bases between. CDR3 length equals 14 residues. Germline V gene sequence: CDR1 SGDLS, CDR2 YYNGEE. This chain's CDR3 is CASSVRWSSYEQYF. In nucleotides, the CDR3 is TGTGCCAGCAGCGTGAGGTGGAGCTCCTACGAGCAGTACTTC.

This chain joins TRBV6-6 and TRBJ2-3; no clear D. Germline lookup yields CDR1 MNHNY and CDR2 SVGAGI (reference sequence). V lost 6 bases, J lost 1 base, and 11 bases lay in between. CDR3 size: 14 residues. The CDR3, as DNA: TGTGCCAGCAGGGGCCGGTTGGGCACAGATACGCAGTATTTT. It specifies CASRGRLGTDTQYF.

This clone was seen more than once but under ten times. The J gene is TRBJ1-5, the V gene TRBV30; D is unclear. Germline V gene data show CDR1 as GTSNPN and CDR2 as SVGIG (reference sequence). Trimming left V 0 bases short and J 5 bases short, with 8 bases between. The CDR3 has 13 residues. This CDR3 reads CAWSVREDQPQHF. The CDR3 DNA is TGTGCCTGGAGTGTACGAGAAGATCAGCCCCAGCATTTT.

The chain couples TRBV2 to TRBJ2-5; no firm D call. V lost 3 bases to trimming and J lost 5 bases, with 10 bases between them. Germline V gene data show CDR1 as SNHLY and CDR2 as FYNNEI. The CDR3 has 13 amino acids. The CDR3 DNA sequence: TGTGCCAGCAGTGATGGCCCGGAGGAGACCCAGTACTTC. It yields the protein CASSDGPEETQYF.

J is TRBJ1-1 and V is TRBV6-1; the D is unclear. Between the trimmed V and J ends, which lost 3 bases and 0 bases, there was a span of 5 bases. The V gene's germline CDR1 is MNHNS and CDR2 SASEGT. The CDR3 sequence is 13 residues long. The CDR3: CASSDSVNTEAFF. Written as DNA, the CDR3 is TGTGCCAGCAGTGATTCGGTGAACACTGAAGCTTTCTTT.

The CDR3 DNA reads TGTGCCAGCCAGATCGCGGGGGACCAAGAGACCCAGTACTTC. Its translation: CASQIAGDQETQYF. V usage is TRBV7-2 and J usage is TRBJ2-5; the match to TRBD2 covers 7 bases. Germline V gene data show CDR1 as SGHTA and CDR2 as FQGNSA. This CDR3 contains 14 residues. Germline trimming cut 8 bases from V and 0 bases from J; bases unmatched to any gene: 6.

V usage is TRBV7-2 and J usage is TRBJ1-1; 8 bases are shared with TRBD1. The CDR3 is made up of 14 amino acids. Trimming removed 5 bases from V and 6 bases from J; junction bases left unmatched: 8. The germline gives CDR1 SGHTA, CDR2 FQGNSA. The CDR3 loop is CASSPDRAVSEAFF. In nucleotides, the CDR3 is TGTGCCAGCAGCCCGGACAGGGCTGTCTCTGAAGCTTTCTTT.

The chain employs TRBV18 and TRBJ1-1; 7 bases match TRBD1. The CDR3 extends over 14 amino acids. After removal of 2 bases from V and 4 bases from J, the junction contained 4 bases not matched to a gene. The V gene's germline CDR1 is KGHSH and CDR2 LQKENI. The CDR3 sequence: CASSPTGAPTEAFF. The CDR3 DNA follows: TGTGCCAGCTCACCAACAGGGGCTCCCACTGAAGCTTTCTTT.